This TCR beta chain derives from a study of blood T cell repertoires in COVID-19. Whole-study context: Whether acute or convalescent, the COVID-19 samples came from the United States, Italy and Spain.

Some clones are missing from TCRdb's copy, which holds only in-frame ones; the method was immunoSEQ multiplex PCR. The profile covers 300,000 to 400,000 clones, with over 80% appearing a single time and about 6.9% taken by the ten largest. The CDR3 covers 13 residues. The V gene lost 3 bases and the J gene lost 9 bases, with 12 bases spanning the gap. Germline CDR1 ENHRY, CDR2 SYGVKD. J is TRBJ2-1 and V is TRBV10-3, with D perhaps TRBD2 (5 bases). The clonotype was recovered from a woman in her forties or fifties with COVID-19, enrolled during active disease. Source material: peripheral blood. The CDR3 loop is CAISDTSFFEQFF. CDR3 DNA: TGTGCCATCAGTGATACTAGTTTCTTTGAGCAGTTCTTC.